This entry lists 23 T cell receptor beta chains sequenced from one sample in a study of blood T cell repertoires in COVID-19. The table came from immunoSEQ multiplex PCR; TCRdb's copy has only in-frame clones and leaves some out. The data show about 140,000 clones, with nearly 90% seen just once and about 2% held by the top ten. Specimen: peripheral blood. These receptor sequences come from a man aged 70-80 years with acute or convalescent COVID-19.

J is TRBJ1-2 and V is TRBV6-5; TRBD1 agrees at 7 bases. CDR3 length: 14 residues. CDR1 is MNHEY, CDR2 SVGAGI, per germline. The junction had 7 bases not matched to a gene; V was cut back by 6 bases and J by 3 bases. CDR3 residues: CASSKTGAHYGYTF. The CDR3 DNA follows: TGTGCCAGCAGCAAAACAGGGGCCCACTATGGCTACACCTTC.

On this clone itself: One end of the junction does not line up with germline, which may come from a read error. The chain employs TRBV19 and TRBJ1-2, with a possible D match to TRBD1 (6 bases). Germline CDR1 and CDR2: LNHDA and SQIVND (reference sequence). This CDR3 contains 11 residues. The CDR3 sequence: CASTRAQGSAF. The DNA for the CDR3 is TGTGCCAGTACGAGGGCCCAGGGGAGCGCCTTC.

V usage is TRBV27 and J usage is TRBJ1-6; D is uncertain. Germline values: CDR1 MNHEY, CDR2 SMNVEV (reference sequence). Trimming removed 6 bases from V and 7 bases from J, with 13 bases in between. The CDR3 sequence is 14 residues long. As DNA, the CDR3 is TGTGCCAGCAGCCCCCAAACAGAGAATTCACCCCTCCACTTT. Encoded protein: CASSPQTENSPLHF.

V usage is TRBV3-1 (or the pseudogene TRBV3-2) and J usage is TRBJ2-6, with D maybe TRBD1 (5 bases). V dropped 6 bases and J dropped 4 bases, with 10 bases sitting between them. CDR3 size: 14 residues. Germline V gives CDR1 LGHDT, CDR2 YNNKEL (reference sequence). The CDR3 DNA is TGTGCCAGCAGAATTCAGGGAGGGGCCAACGTCCTGACTTTC. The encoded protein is CASRIQGGANVLTF.

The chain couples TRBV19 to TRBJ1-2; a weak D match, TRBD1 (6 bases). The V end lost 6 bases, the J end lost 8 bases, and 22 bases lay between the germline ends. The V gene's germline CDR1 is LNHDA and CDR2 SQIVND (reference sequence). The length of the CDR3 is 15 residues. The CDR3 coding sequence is TGTGCCAGTAGAATAACACAGGGAAGCGTTGGCGGCTACACCTTC. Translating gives CASRITQGSVGGYTF.

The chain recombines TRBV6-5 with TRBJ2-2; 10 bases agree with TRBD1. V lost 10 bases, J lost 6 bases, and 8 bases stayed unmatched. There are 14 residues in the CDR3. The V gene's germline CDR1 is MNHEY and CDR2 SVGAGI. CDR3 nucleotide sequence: TGTGCCAACGCCAGGGACAGGGGATCCGGGGAGCTGTTTTTT. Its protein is CANARDRGSGELFF.

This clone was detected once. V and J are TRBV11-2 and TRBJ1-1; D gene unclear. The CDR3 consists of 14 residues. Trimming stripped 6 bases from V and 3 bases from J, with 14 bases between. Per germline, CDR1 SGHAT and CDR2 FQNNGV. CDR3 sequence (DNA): TGTGCCAGCAGTCGGGTCATGCGGGACACTGAAGCTTTCTTT. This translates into CASSRVMRDTEAFF. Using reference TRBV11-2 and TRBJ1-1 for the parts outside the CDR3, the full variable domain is EAGVAQSPRYKIIEKRQSVAFWCNPISGHATLYWYQQILGQGPKLLIQFQNNGVVDDSQLPKDRFSAERLKGVDSTLKIQPAKLEDSAVYLCASSRVMRDTEAFFGQGTRLTVV.

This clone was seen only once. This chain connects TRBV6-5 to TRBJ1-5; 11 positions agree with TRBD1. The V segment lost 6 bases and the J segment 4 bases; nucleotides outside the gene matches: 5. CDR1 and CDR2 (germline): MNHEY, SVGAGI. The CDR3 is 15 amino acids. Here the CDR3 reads CASRPGQGANQPQHF. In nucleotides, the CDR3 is TGTGCCAGCAGACCTGGACAGGGGGCGAATCAGCCCCAGCATTTT.

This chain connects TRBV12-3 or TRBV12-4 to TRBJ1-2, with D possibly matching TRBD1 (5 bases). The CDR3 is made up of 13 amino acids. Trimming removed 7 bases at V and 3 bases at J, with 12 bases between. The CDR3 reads CASTDPGYYGYTF. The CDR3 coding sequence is TGTGCCAGCACCGACCCAGGGTACTATGGCTACACCTTC.

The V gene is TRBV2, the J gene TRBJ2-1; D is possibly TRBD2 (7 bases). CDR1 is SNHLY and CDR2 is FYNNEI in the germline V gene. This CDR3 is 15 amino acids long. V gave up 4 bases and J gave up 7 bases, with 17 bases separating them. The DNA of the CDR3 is TGTGCCAGCAGTGCAGTGCGGGGGCTCGGGAATGAGCAGTTCTTC. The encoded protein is CASSAVRGLGNEQFF.

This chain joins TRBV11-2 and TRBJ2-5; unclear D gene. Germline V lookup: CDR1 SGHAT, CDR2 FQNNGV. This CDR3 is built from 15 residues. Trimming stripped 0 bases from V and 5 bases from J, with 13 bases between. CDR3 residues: CASSLDNPSLETQYF. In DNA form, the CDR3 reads TGTGCCAGCAGCTTAGATAATCCGAGTCTGGAGACCCAGTACTTC.

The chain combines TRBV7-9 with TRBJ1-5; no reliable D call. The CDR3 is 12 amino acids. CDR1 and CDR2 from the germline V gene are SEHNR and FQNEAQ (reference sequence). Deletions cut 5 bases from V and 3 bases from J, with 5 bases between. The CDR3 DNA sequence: TGTGCCAGCAGCCGAGACAATCAGCCCCAGCATTTT. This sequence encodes CASSRDNQPQHF.

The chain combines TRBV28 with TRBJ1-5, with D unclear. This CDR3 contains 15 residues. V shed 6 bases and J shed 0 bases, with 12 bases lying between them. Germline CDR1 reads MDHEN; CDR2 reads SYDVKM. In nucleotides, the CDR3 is TGTGCCAGCAGGTCCCCGGACTTTAGCAATCAGCCCCAGCATTTT. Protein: CASRSPDFSNQPQHF.

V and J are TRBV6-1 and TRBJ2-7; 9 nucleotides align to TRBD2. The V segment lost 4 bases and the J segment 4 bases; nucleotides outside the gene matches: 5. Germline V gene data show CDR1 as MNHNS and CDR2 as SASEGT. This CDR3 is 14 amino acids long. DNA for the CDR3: TGTGCCAGCAGTGTAGCGGGAGTGAGGTACGAGCAGTACTTC. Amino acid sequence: CASSVAGVRYEQYF.

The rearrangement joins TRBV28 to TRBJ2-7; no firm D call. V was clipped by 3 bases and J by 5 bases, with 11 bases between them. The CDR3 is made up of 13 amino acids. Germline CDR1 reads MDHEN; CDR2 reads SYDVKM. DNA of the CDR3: TGTGCCAGCAGTTTCCCCTCAGGCCACGAGCAGTACTTC. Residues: CASSFPSGHEQYF.

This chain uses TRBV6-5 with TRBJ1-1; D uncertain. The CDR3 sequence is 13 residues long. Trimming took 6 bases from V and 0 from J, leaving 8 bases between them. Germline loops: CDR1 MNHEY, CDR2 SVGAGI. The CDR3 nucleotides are TGTGCCAGCAGGGTCGGTTTGAACACTGAAGCTTTCTTT. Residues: CASRVGLNTEAFF.

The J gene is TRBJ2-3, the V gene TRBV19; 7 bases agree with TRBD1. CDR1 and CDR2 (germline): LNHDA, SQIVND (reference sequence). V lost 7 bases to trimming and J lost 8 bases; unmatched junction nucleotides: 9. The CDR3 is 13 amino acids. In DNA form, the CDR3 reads TGTGCCAGTAATGTGGGACAGAGTTTTACGCAGTATTTT. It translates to CASNVGQSFTQYF. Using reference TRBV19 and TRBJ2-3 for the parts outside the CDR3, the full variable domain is DGGITQSPKYLFRKEGQNVTLSCEQNLNHDAMYWYRQDPGQGLRLIYYSQIVNDFQKGDIAEGYSVSREKKESFPLTVTSAQKNPTAFYLCASNVGQSFTQYFGPGTRLTVL.

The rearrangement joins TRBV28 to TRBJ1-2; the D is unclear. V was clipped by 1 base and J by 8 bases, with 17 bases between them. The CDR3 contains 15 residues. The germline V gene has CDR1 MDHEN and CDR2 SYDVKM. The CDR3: CASSLSTLSGGGYTF. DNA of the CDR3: TGTGCCAGCAGTTTATCCACCCTTTCCGGAGGGGGCTACACCTTC.

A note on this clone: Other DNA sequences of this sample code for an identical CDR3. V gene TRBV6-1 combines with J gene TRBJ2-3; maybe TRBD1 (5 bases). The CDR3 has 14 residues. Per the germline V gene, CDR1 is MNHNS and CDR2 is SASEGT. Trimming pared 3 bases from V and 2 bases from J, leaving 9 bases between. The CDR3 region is CASSEAGNTDTQYF. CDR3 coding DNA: TGTGCCAGCAGTGAGGCAGGGAACACAGATACGCAGTATTTT.

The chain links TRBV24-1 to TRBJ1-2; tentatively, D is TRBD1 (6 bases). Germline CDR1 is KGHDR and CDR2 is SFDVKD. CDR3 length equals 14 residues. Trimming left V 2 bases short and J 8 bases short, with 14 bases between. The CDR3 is CATSDWTGTKGYTF. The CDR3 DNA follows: TGTGCCACCAGTGATTGGACCGGGACAAAGGGCTACACCTTC.

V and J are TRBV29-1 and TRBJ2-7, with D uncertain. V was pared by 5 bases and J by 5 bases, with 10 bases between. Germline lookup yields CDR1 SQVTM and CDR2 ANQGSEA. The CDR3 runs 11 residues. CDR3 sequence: CSVHLGHEQYF. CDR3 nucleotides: TGCAGCGTTCACCTAGGTCACGAGCAGTACTTC.

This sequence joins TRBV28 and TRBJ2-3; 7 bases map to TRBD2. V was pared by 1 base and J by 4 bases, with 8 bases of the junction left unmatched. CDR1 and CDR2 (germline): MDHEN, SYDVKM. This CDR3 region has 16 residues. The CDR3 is CASSLFPSGVADTQYF. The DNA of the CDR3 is TGTGCCAGCAGTTTATTTCCTAGCGGTGTTGCAGATACGCAGTATTTT.

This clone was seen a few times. The CDR3 DNA reads as TGTGCCAGCAGCTTAGATCCGACGGACAGGGGGAGAGGCTACACCTTC. Translating it yields CASSLDPTDRGRGYTF. V gene TRBV11-2 combines with J gene TRBJ1-2; 10 bases are a match to TRBD1. The CDR3 sequence is 16 residues long. With 0 bases clipped from V and 8 bases from J, the junction kept 9 bases outside the gene matches. CDR1 SGHAT and CDR2 FQNNGV come from the germline V gene.